Listed here is a single T cell receptor (beta chain). The CDR3 covers 11 residues. Trimming took 6 bases from V and 7 from J, leaving 12 bases between them. Germline CDR1 SQVTM, CDR2 ANQGSEA. Original processing methods: Reference gene primer amplification gave nucleated cell count estimates. Generated by immunoSEQ multiplex PCR, the TCRdb table keeps only in-frame clones and is missing some. That table furnishes V, J and clone size, whereas the DNA furnished D and trimming. The data contain about 97,000 clones, around nine tenths of them seen just once; the ten biggest clones take up 1.5% to 2%. This entry comes from a study of blood T cell repertoires in COVID-19. About the research overall: PBMCs, B-cell-depleted T cells, or T cells provided the cDNA or gDNA that made up the material.

This TCR was sampled from a man aged 60-69 years with acute or convalescent COVID-19. Sequencing was performed on peripheral blood. This rearrangement joins TRBV29-1 to TRBJ1-1, with D possibly being TRBD1 (5 bases). CDR3 DNA: TGCAGCGTCGCCAGGGAGGGTGAAGCTTTCTTT. As protein: CSVAREGEAFF.